What follows are 26 T cell receptor beta chains derived from one specimen sequenced in a study of neurological immune-mediated disorders (dated by TCRdb to between 2019 and 2020). Libraries came from 5' RACE. Sequencing instrument: Illumina HiSeq 2500. The public reads were quality trimmed at Q25 with fastp and then assembled into clones with MiXCR by TCRdb, keeping productive beta chains. For every CDR3 protein sequence, its rows merge into one entry that carries the most common genes and DNA. This sample is represented by 35,000 or so distinct CDR3 sequences; roughly an eighth of them were singletons. The ten largest clonotypes hold 25% to 30% of the sample. The sequenced sample was PBMCs. The receptors shown here come from a woman aged 50 to 60 with HTLV-1-associated myelopathy (HAM/TSP).

This clonotype was counted at least ten times. This chain's CDR3 is CASSLITGSNSPLHF. In DNA, the CDR3 is TGCGCCAGCAGCTTGATCACAGGGTCAAATTCACCCCTCCACTTT. The V gene is TRBV5-1, the J gene TRBJ1-6, with D possibly TRBD1 on 6 matching bases. Trimming cost V 1 base and J 7 bases, with 12 bases left between them. This CDR3 contains 15 residues. CDR1 SGHRS and CDR2 YFSETQ come from the germline V gene.

By sample share, this clonotype is medium-sized (0.01 to 0.1%). This sequence joins TRBV20-1 and TRBJ2-3; D not resolved. Germline assignment: CDR1 DFQATT and CDR2 SNEGSKA (reference sequence). Trimming took 5 bases from V and 4 from J, leaving 16 bases between them. The length of the CDR3 is 14 residues. CDR3 region: CSAPGPAPADTQYF. DNA of the CDR3: TGCAGTGCTCCGGGTCCTGCTCCTGCAGATACGCAGTATTTT.

This clonotype was detected ten times or more. The chain links TRBV7-8 to TRBJ2-3, with D possibly matching TRBD2 (5 bases). The CDR3 runs 15 residues. Per germline, CDR1 SGHVS and CDR2 FQNEAQ. Between the trimmed V and J ends, which lost 4 bases and 2 bases, there was a span of 13 bases. As DNA, the CDR3 is TGTGCCAGCAGCTCCCGGCGGGCATACACAGATACGCAGTATTTT. This encodes CASSSRRAYTDTQYF.

This clonotype was observed at least ten times. This chain links TRBV20-1 with TRBJ1-1; D is perhaps TRBD1 (5 bases). This CDR3 is 14 amino acids long. The germline V gene has CDR1 DFQATT and CDR2 SNEGSKA (reference sequence). Trimming left V 6 bases short and J 4 bases short, with 18 bases between. In nucleotides, the CDR3 is TGCAGTGCCCCCGGGGGGGGATGGGGCACTGAAGCTTTCTTT. Protein product: CSAPGGGWGTEAFF.

Many counts were recorded for this clonotype. J is TRBJ1-1 and V is TRBV7-9, with D tentatively TRBD1 (6 bases). The germline gives CDR1 SEHNR, CDR2 FQNEAQ (reference sequence). The CDR3 totals 15 residues. V lost 5 bases to trimming and J lost 4 bases, with 17 bases between them. This CDR3 reads CASSPLRGGRTEAFF. The CDR3 nucleotides read TGTGCCAGCAGCCCGTTACGTGGGGGCCGCACTGAAGCTTTCTTT.

At least ten counts were recorded for this clonotype. The chain has TRBV2 and TRBJ2-1; weak D call: TRBD2 (5 bases). Germline V lookup: CDR1 SNHLY, CDR2 FYNNEI. V gave up 5 bases and J gave up 0 bases, with 14 bases separating them. The CDR3 spans 16 residues. In DNA form, the CDR3 reads TGTGCCAGCAGTCGTACGAGGGTAGACTCCTACAATGAGCAGTTCTTC. Translation: CASSRTRVDSYNEQFF.

This clonotype was observed at least ten times. The gene calls are TRBV10-3 and TRBJ1-6, with a tentative D call TRBD1 (6 bases). The CDR3 is 16 amino acids. Between the trimmed V and J ends, which lost 3 bases and 6 bases, there was a span of 15 bases. Germline CDR1 and CDR2: ENHRY and SYGVKD. The CDR3 here is CAISDQDRSGNSPLHF. CDR3 DNA sequence: TGTGCCATCAGTGACCAGGACAGAAGTGGTAATTCACCCCTCCACTTT.

This clonotype was seen many times. The chain recombines TRBV7-2 with TRBJ2-7, with D perhaps given as TRBD1 or TRBD2 (5 bases each). V dropped 5 bases and J dropped 1 base, with 12 bases sitting between them. The CDR3 spans 14 residues. Germline-derived CDR1 and CDR2 are SGHTA and FQGNSA. The CDR3 nucleotides read TGTGCCAGCAGCCCGGGACGGTTATCCTACGAGCAGTACTTC. It translates to CASSPGRLSYEQYF.

This clonotype has at least ten counts. The CDR3 DNA reads TGTGCCAGCAAAACCGGGACGGGTCAAGAGACCCAGTACTTC. Translation: CASKTGTGQETQYF. This chain links TRBV6-5 with TRBJ2-5, with D perhaps given as TRBD1 or TRBD2 (5 bases each). Trimming shortened V by 7 bases and J by 2 bases, and 14 bases separated the two germline ends. The germline V gene has CDR1 MNHEY and CDR2 SVGAGI. CDR3 length: 14 residues.

This clonotype was seen a few times. The rearrangement links TRBV30 to TRBJ2-3, with a weak D call TRBD1 (5 bases). Germline V lookup: CDR1 GTSNPN, CDR2 SVGIG (reference sequence). The CDR3 covers 15 residues. The ends were cut back, 0 bases at V and 0 bases at J, with 10 bases in the middle. CDR3 DNA sequence: TGTGCCTGGAGTGTAAAAGGGGCCAGCACAGATACGCAGTATTTT. The encoded protein is CAWSVKGASTDTQYF.

With regard to this clonotype: Likely a read error: the CDR3 ends without its conserved phenylalanine or tryptophan. The rearrangement links TRBV5-1 to TRBJ2-1; weak D call: TRBD2 (6 bases). CDR3 length: 16 amino acids. The germline CDR1 and CDR2 sequences are SGHRS and YFSETQ. Trimming took 4 bases from V and 0 from J, leaving 14 bases between them. In nucleotides, the CDR3 is TGCGCCAGCAGCCCGGTGTACGGGAGCTCCTACAATGAGCAGTTCTCT. Its protein is CASSPVYGSSYNEQFS.

This clonotype was picked up many times. The V and J genes are TRBV7-2 and TRBJ1-2, with D uncertain. The germline V gene encodes CDR1 SGHTA and CDR2 FQGNSA. The V end was cut by 5 bases, the J end by 0 bases, with 13 bases between. The CDR3 is made up of 15 amino acids. The CDR3 DNA reads TGTGCCAGCAGCCCCTTCTCGTCGGCTAACTATGGCTACACCTTC. It encodes CASSPFSSANYGYTF.

This clonotype was recorded many times. The chain uses TRBV2 and TRBJ2-3; TRBD2 is a possible D gene (6 bases). Germline assignment: CDR1 SNHLY and CDR2 FYNNEI. V gave up 2 bases and J gave up 7 bases, with 13 bases separating them. The CDR3 spans 14 residues. The CDR3 spells CASSESGRGNTQYF. The CDR3 coding sequence is TGTGCCAGCAGTGAATCCGGGAGAGGGAATACGCAGTATTTT.

This clonotype was recorded many times. This chain uses TRBV15 with TRBJ2-3, with 9 bases lining up with TRBD2. CDR1 is LNHNV and CDR2 is YYDKDF in the germline V gene (reference sequence). The CDR3 has 18 residues. Germline trimming cut 0 bases from V and 5 bases from J; bases unmatched to any gene: 12. CDR3 DNA sequence: TGTGCCACCAGCAGAGATACCCGGCTAGCGGGGAGGGGAGATACGCAGTATTTT. Encoded protein: CATSRDTRLAGRGDTQYF.

At least ten counts were recorded for this clonotype. The rearrangement uses TRBV20-1 and TRBJ2-7, with D possibly being TRBD1 (6 bases). Germline CDR1 DFQATT, CDR2 SNEGSKA (reference sequence). The V and J ends lost 5 bases and 0 bases respectively, with 17 bases between them. This CDR3 spans 15 amino acids. CDR3 in amino acids: CSAWTDHFSSYEQYF. The CDR3 DNA follows: TGCAGTGCTTGGACAGATCATTTTAGCTCCTACGAGCAGTACTTC.

This clonotype was picked up many times. This chain uses TRBV5-6 with TRBJ1-4; D is undetermined. Germline V gives CDR1 SGHDT, CDR2 YYEEEE. V lost 4 bases to trimming and J lost 4 bases, with 11 bases between them. The CDR3 extends over 14 amino acids. The CDR3 DNA sequence: TGTGCCAGCAGCCCTCGTCCCGGTAATGAAAAACTGTTTTTT. It is translated as CASSPRPGNEKLFF. The full variable domain, its missing parts supplied by reference TRBV5-6 and TRBJ1-4, is DAGVTQSPTHLIKTRGQQVTLRCSPKSGHDTVSWYQQALGQGPQFIFQYYEEEERQRGNFPDRFSGHQFPNYSSELNVNALLLGDSALYLCASSPRPGNEKLFFGSGTQLSVL.

This clonotype occurred once. This chain uses TRBV29-1 with TRBJ2-5, with a weak D call TRBD2 (5 bases). V shed 5 bases and J shed 4 bases, with 8 bases lying between them. Germline V lookup: CDR1 SQVTM, CDR2 ANQGSEA. This CDR3 contains 11 residues. The CDR3 nucleotides read TGCAGCGTTCCCCGGGGAGAGACCCAGTACTTC. Residues: CSVPRGETQYF.

This clonotype was found many times. The rearrangement links TRBV7-2 to TRBJ2-7; TRBD1 agrees at 7 bases. CDR3 size: 14 residues. Germline V gives CDR1 SGHTA, CDR2 FQGNSA. J gave up 3 bases and V 1 base, and 3 bases lay outside the gene matches. CDR3 residues: CASSLERGLYEQYF. CDR3 sequence (DNA): TGTGCCAGCAGCTTAGAGAGGGGGCTCTACGAGCAGTACTTC.

The gene calls are TRBV3-1 and TRBJ1-2; a possible D gene is TRBD1 (5 bases). The V end lost 5 bases, the J end lost 7 bases, and 14 bases lay between the germline ends. The CDR3 sequence is 13 residues long. CDR1 and CDR2 from the germline V gene are LGHDT and YNNKEL (reference sequence). CDR3 sequence: CASSGRVVRGYTF. The CDR3 bases are TGTGCCAGCAGCGGCAGGGTGGTACGTGGCTACACCTTC.

Comments on this clonotype: A read error may be the cause here, since a much bigger clone is one base away. This chain joins TRBV7-2 and TRBJ2-2, with 9 bases fitting TRBD2. The length of the CDR3 is 16 residues. Looked up from germline, CDR1 is SGHTA and CDR2 is FQGNSA. With V trimmed by 3 bases and J by 10 bases, 12 bases remained unmatched. Written as DNA, the CDR3 is TGTGCCAGCAGCTTGAGAGAGCGGGGGGAAGTCGTGGAGCTGTTTTTT. The encoded protein is CASSLRERGEVVELFF.

The sample holds many counts of this clonotype. The V gene is TRBV10-3, the J gene TRBJ1-6; 12 bases agree with TRBD1. Losses at the gene ends were 3 bases for V and 3 bases for J; bases not matched to a gene: 6. Per germline, CDR1 ENHRY and CDR2 SYGVKD. This CDR3 comprises 18 residues. CDR3 protein: CAISELGTGGSYNSPLHF. The CDR3 region has the DNA TGTGCCATCAGTGAATTGGGGACAGGGGGCAGCTATAATTCACCCCTCCACTTT.

Ten or more counts support this clonotype. The rearrangement links TRBV5-5 to TRBJ2-3; D gene ambiguous. This CDR3 contains 13 residues. Trimming stripped 3 bases from V and 3 bases from J, with 8 bases between. Germline V gives CDR1 SGHKS, CDR2 YYEKEE (reference sequence). This CDR3 reads CASSSPGTDTQYF. The CDR3 region has the DNA TGTGCCAGCAGCTCTCCAGGTACAGATACGCAGTATTTT.

This clonotype was found many times. The J gene is TRBJ1-2, the V gene TRBV24-1, with a possible D match to TRBD1 (5 bases). The length of the CDR3 is 14 residues. CDR1 and CDR2 from the germline V gene are KGHDR and SFDVKD. The V and J ends lost 4 bases and 1 base respectively, with 9 bases between them. The CDR3 region has the DNA TGTGCCACCAGTGACGGGGGATATAACTATGGCTACACCTTC. It codes for CATSDGGYNYGYTF.

This clonotype has ten or more counts. The genes are TRBV5-5 and TRBJ1-2; D unresolved. Trimming removed 1 base at V and 6 bases at J, with 22 bases between. CDR1 SGHKS and CDR2 YYEKEE come from the germline V gene (reference sequence). CDR3 size: 17 residues. The CDR3 nucleotides are TGTGCCAGCAGCTTGAGGTCCTACTCGGCCTGGGAGCATGGCTACACCTTC. Amino acid sequence: CASSLRSYSAWEHGYTF.

Judged by abundance, this clonotype is medium-sized (0.01 to 0.1%). This chain links TRBV20-1 with TRBJ2-3; 12 nucleotides line up with TRBD2. CDR3 length equals 14 residues. V dropped 4 bases and J dropped 6; count of bases not matched to a gene: 5. Germline V gives CDR1 DFQATT, CDR2 SNEGSKA (reference sequence). DNA of the CDR3: TGCAGTGCTACCCGGACTAGCGGGGTCGATACGCAGTATTTT. It encodes CSATRTSGVDTQYF.

In this sample, this clonotype is medium-sized. The chain joins TRBV5-1 to TRBJ2-2, with 9 bases identical to TRBD2. The ends lost 6 bases at V and 4 bases at J; junction bases unmatched: 10. Per the germline V gene, CDR1 is SGHRS and CDR2 is YFSETQ. CDR3 length equals 16 residues. CDR3 nucleotides: TGCGCCAGCACCCACAAGGGACTAGCCACCACCGGGGAGCTGTTTTTT. Translated: CASTHKGLATTGELFF.